The T cell receptor beta chain described here comes from a study of T cell responses to AZD1222 COVID-19 vaccine. The assay was immunoSEQ multiplex PCR, and TCRdb's table has in-frame clones only and misses some. This table holds some 85,000 clones, about 85% found once. The TCR sequence derives from an adult in good health. Sequencing used peripheral blood, obtained on day 0 of AZD1222 vaccination.

Written as DNA, the CDR3 is TGTGCCAGCTCCTGGACAGGGGTCAACACCGGGGAGCTGTTTTTT. Encoded protein: CASSWTGVNTGELFF. The J gene is TRBJ2-2, the V gene TRBV18; 9 bases agree with TRBD1. The CDR3 has 15 residues. Per germline, CDR1 KGHSH and CDR2 LQKENI. Germline trimming cut 6 bases from V and 2 bases from J; bases unmatched to any gene: 4. Full variable domain (missing parts from reference TRBV18 and TRBJ2-2): NAGVMQNPRHLVRRRGQEARLRCSPMKGHSHVYWYRQLPEEGLKFMVYLQKENIIDESGMPKERFSAEFPKEGPSILRIQQVVRGDSAAYFCASSWTGVNTGELFFGEGSRLTVL.